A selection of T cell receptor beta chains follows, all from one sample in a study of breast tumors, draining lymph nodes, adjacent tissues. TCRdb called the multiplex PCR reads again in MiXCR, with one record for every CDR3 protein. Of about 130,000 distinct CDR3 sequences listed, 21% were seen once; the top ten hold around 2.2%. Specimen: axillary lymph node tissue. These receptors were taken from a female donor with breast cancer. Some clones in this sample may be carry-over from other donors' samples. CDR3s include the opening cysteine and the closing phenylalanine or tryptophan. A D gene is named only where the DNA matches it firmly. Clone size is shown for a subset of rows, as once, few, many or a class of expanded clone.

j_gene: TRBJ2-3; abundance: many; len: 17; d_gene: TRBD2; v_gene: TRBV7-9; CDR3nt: TGTGCCAGCAGGAGGCTAGCGGAGCCCCAGAGCACAGATACGCAGTATTTT; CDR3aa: CASRRLAEPQSTDTQYF
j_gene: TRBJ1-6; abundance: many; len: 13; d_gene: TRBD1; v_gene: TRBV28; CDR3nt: TGTGCCAGCGGACAGGTTTTACATTCACCCCTCCACTTT; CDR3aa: CASGQVLHSPLHF
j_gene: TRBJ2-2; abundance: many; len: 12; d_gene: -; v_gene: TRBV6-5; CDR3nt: TGTGCCAGCAGTTACGATTTCGGGGAGCTGTTTTTT; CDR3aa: CASSYDFGELFF
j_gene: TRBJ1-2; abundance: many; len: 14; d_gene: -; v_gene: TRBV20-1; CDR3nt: TGCAGTGCCCTCGTGTTTCACAGGGCGTATGGCTACACCTTC; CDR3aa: CSALVFHRAYGYTF
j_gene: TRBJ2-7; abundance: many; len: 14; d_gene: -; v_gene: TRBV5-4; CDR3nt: TGTGCCAGCAGCTTCGGGGGAGGTCGCTACGAGCAGTACTTC; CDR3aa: CASSFGGGRYEQYF
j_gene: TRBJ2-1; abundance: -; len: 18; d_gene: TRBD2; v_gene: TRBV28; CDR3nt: TGTGCCAGCACCAACGGGAAGAAGCTAGCGGGAGGTAGTCATGAGCAGTTCTTC; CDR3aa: CASTNGKKLAGGSHEQFF
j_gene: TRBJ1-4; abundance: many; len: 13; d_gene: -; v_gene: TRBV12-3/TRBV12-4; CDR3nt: TGTGCCAGCAGTCCATACCTTGGTGAAAAACTGTTTTTT; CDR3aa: CASSPYLGEKLFF
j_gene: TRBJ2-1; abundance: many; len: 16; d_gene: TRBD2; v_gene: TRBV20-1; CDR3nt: TGCAGTGCTCGCCGCCTGACTAGCGGGAGAAGCAATGAGCAGTTCTTC; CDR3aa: CSARRLTSGRSNEQFF
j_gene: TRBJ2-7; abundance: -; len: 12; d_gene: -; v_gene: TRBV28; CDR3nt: TGTGCCAGCAGTTTAAGCTCAGGGAGACCGTACTTC; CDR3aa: CASSLSSGRPYF
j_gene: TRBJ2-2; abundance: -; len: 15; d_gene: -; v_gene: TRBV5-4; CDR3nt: TGTGCCAGCAGCTTGGGGGTGACTGGGGCCGGGGAGCTGTTTTTT; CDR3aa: CASSLGVTGAGELFF
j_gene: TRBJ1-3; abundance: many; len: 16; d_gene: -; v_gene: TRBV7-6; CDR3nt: TGTGCCAGCAGCTTAGACCATGGATTCTCTGGAAACACCATATATTTT; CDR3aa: CASSLDHGFSGNTIYF
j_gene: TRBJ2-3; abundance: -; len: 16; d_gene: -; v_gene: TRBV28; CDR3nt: TGTGCCAGCAGTCCAGTGGGGGCCGGGGTGGCAGATACGCAGTATTTT; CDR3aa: CASSPVGAGVADTQYF
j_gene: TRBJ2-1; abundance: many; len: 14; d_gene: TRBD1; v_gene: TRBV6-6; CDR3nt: TGTGCCAGCAGACCGGGACAGGGGTCCAATGAGCAGTTCTTC; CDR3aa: CASRPGQGSNEQFF
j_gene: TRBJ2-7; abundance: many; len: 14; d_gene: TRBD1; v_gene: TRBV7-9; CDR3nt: TGTGCCAGCAGCCCCCGGGACAGCGACTACGAGCAGTACTTC; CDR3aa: CASSPRDSDYEQYF
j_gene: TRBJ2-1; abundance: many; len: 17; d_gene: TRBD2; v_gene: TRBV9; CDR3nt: TGTGCCAGCAGCGTAGAATGGGGGGGTAGCTCCTACAATGAGCAGTTCTTC; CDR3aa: CASSVEWGGSSYNEQFF
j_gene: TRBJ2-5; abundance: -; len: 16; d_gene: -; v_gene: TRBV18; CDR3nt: TGTGCCAGCTCACCACCGTTAGTAGGAATTGGGTTTACCCAGTACTTC; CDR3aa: CASSPPLVGIGFTQYF
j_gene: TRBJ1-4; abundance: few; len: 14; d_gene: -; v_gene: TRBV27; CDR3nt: TGTGCCAGCAGTTTAGGGGGCGACGGGTCGGAACTGTTTTTT; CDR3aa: CASSLGGDGSELFF
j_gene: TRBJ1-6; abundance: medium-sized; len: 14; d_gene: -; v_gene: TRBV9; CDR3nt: TGTGCCAGCAGCGCCGGGACGGGTAATTCACCCCTCCACTTT; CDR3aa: CASSAGTGNSPLHF